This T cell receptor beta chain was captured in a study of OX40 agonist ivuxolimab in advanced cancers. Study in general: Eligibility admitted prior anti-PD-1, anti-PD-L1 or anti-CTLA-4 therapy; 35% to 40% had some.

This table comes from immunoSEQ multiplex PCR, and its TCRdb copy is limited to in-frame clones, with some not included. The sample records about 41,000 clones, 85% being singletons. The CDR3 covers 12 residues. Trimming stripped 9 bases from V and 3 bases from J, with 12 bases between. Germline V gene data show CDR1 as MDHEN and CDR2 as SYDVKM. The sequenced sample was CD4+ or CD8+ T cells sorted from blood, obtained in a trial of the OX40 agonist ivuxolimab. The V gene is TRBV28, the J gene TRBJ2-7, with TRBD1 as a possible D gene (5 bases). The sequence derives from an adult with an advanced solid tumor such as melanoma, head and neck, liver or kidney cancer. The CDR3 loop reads CASSRGLYEQYF. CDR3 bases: TGTGCCAGTTCTAGGGGTCTCTACGAGCAGTACTTC.